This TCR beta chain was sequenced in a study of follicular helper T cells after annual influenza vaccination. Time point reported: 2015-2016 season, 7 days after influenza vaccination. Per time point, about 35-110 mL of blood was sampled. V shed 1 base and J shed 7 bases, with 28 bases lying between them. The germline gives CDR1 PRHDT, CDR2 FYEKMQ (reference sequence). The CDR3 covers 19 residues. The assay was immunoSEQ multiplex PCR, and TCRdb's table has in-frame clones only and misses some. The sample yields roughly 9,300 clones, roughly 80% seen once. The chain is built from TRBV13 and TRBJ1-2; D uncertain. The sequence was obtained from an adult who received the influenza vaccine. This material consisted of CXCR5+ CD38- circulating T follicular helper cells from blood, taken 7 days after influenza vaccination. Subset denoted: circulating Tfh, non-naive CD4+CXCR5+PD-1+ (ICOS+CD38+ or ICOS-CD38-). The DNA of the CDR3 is TGTGCCAGCAGCTTAGCCAACCCCGGGAGGGTAGTTGTTCGTAGTGGCTACACCTTC. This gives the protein CASSLANPGRVVVRSGYTF.